These 8 T cell receptor beta chains came from one sample sequenced in a study of blood T cell repertoires in COVID-19. Sequencing used immunoSEQ multiplex PCR; TCRdb keeps in-frame clones, though not all of them. The data contain 65,000 to 75,000 clones, around 75% of them singletons. Sequences were obtained from peripheral blood. The origin of the receptors is a man aged 65 to 79 with acute or convalescent COVID-19.

In DNA, the CDR3 is TGTGCCAGCAGTTTAGGGGGACAGGGGTTTGCCACTGAAGCTTTCTTT. The encoded protein is CASSLGGQGFATEAFF. This chain connects TRBV28 to TRBJ1-1; TRBD1 matches at 10 bases. This CDR3 comprises 16 residues. With 2 bases clipped from V and 4 bases from J, the junction kept 7 bases outside the gene matches. CDR1 MDHEN and CDR2 SYDVKM come from the germline V gene. Complete variable domain (other parts from reference TRBV28 and TRBJ1-1): DVKVTQSSRYLVKRTGEKVFLECVQDMDHENMFWYRQDPGLGLRLIYFSYDVKMKEKGDIPEGYSVSREKKERFSLILESASTNQTSMYLCASSLGGQGFATEAFFGQGTRLTVV.

The V and J genes are TRBV5-6 and TRBJ2-7, with D possibly matching TRBD1 (7 bases). The CDR3 covers 14 residues. Trimming cost V 3 bases and J 3 bases, with 13 bases left between them. Looked up from germline, CDR1 is SGHDT and CDR2 is YYEEEE. The CDR3 coding sequence is TGTGCCAGCAGCTGGGGCGGGACAGACTACGAGCAGTACTTC. Its protein product is CASSWGGTDYEQYF.

The chain employs TRBV18 and TRBJ2-2; 7 bases are a match to TRBD1. The CDR3 has 15 residues. Trimming at V came to 3 bases and at J to 0 bases, leaving 1 base not matched to a gene. From germline, CDR1 is KGHSH and CDR2 LQKENI. The CDR3 reads CASSPQGANTGELFF. CDR3 bases: TGTGCCAGCTCACCGCAGGGGGCGAACACCGGGGAGCTGTTTTTT.

The genes are TRBV19 and TRBJ1-5, with D unresolved. The ends were cut back, 6 bases at V and 3 bases at J, with 6 bases in the middle. The CDR3 runs to 12 residues. Per the germline V gene, CDR1 is LNHDA and CDR2 is SQIVND (reference sequence). The CDR3 nucleotides are TGTGCCAGTAGCCTTGTCAATCAGCCCCAGCATTTT. It translates to CASSLVNQPQHF.

This clone was picked up one time. The V call is TRBV6-2 or TRBV6-3, the J call TRBJ2-7, with TRBD2 matching over 9 bases. V was pared by 2 bases and J by 3 bases, with 2 bases of the junction left unmatched. CDR1 is MNHEY, CDR2 SVGEGT, per germline. The CDR3 extends over 14 amino acids. The CDR3 protein is CASSYAGGHYEQYF. CDR3 DNA: TGTGCCAGCAGTTACGCGGGAGGGCACTACGAGCAGTACTTC.

The chain joins TRBV19 to TRBJ2-5, with D unresolved. CDR1 is LNHDA, CDR2 SQIVND, per germline (reference sequence). The CDR3 length is 13 residues. V gave up 1 base and J gave up 4 bases, with 7 bases separating them. CDR3 residues: CASSIGRLETQYF. The CDR3 DNA follows: TGTGCCAGTAGTATAGGGCGGTTAGAGACCCAGTACTTC.

This sequence joins TRBV15 and TRBJ2-7; the match to TRBD1 covers 9 bases. The V segment lost 4 bases and the J segment 4 bases; nucleotides outside the gene matches: 2. The CDR3 sequence is 13 residues long. CDR1 is LNHNV, CDR2 YYDKDF, per germline (reference sequence). CDR3 in amino acids: CATSTDRGYEQYF. CDR3 in DNA: TGTGCCACCAGCACGGACAGGGGTTACGAGCAGTACTTC.

This clone has just a few counts. The J gene is TRBJ1-2, the V gene TRBV5-1, with D uncertain. The V and J ends lost 0 bases and 3 bases respectively, with 9 bases between them. The CDR3 sequence is 14 residues long. CDR1 is SGHRS, CDR2 YFSETQ, per germline. This CDR3 reads CASSLGSFDYGYTF. CDR3 sequence (DNA): TGCGCCAGCAGCTTGGGAAGCTTCGACTATGGCTACACCTTC.